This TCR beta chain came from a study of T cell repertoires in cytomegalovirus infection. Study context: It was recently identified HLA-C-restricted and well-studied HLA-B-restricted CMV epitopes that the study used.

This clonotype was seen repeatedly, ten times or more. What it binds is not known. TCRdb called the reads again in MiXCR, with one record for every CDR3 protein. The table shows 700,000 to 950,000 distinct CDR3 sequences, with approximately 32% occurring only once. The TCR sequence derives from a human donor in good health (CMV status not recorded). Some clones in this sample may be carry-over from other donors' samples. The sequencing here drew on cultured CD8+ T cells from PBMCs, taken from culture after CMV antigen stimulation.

The DNA for the CDR3 is TGTGCCAGCAGCTTAGGCGGGCCAGGGGATACGGATACGCAGTATTTT. Translating gives CASSLGGPGDTDTQYF. V is TRBV11-3 and J is TRBJ2-3, with a weak D call TRBD1 (6 bases). In germline, CDR1 is SGHNT, CDR2 YENEEA. CDR3 length equals 16 residues. The V and J ends lost 1 base and 6 bases respectively, with 17 bases between them. The whole variable domain, remainder taken from reference TRBV11-3 and TRBJ2-3, is EAGVVQSPRYKIIEKKQPVAFWCNPISGHNTLYWYLQNLGQGPELLIRYENEEAVDDSQLPKDRFSAERLKGVDSTLKIQPAELGDSAVYLCASSLGGPGDTDTQYFGPGTRLTVL.